This T cell receptor beta chain was obtained from a study of OX40 agonist ivuxolimab in advanced cancers. In the study overall: Ivuxolimab was a fully human IgG2 agonistic monoclonal antibody targeting the costimulatory receptor OX40 (CD134). Peripheral TCRbeta sequencing was intended to test whether TCR sequence diversity was altered and clonal T-cell expansion was caused by ivuxolimab. The paper reports the monotherapy dose-escalation portion (N of about 47 patients) of the phase I ivuxolimab trial. Patients were allowed to have had prior anti-PD-1, anti-PD-L1 or anti-CTLA-4 therapy, and more than 35% of the dose-escalation patients had been treated with checkpoint inhibitors. Among the approximately 54 dose-escalation patients, about 20 had hepatocellular carcinoma, 15 melanoma, 9 renal cell carcinoma and 9 head and neck cancer. Three dose-escalation patients achieved partial responses, one with hepatocellular carcinoma and two with cutaneous melanoma. A male proportion of around 83% and a mean age of around 60 years, ranging from 23 to 79, were recorded for the dose-escalation cohort. Intravenous ivuxolimab was administered to patients every 2 weeks at six dose levels: 0.01, 0.1, 0.3, 1.5, 3 and 10 mg/kg. The investigation overall reported the following: Clonal expansion of both CD4+ and CD8+ blood T cells was observed from baseline to week 6 at doses 0.1 to 3.0 mg/kg. Low levels of normalized T-cell clonal expansion were also shown by some nonresponding patients. After ivuxolimab, expanded clones were on average more numerous among CD8+ T cells than among CD4+ T cells. Antigen specificity was not determined for the clonally expanded peripheral T cells. In partial responders in the 0.1-3.0 mg/kg groups, normalized peripheral clonal expansion was found to be among the lowest, especially among CD8+ T cells.

This clone was recorded once. The antigen this receptor binds is unknown. Base quality data are lacking; no much larger clone is found one base away. The germline V gene yields ENHRY for CDR1 and SYGVKD for CDR2. Trimming leaves V shorter by 5 bases and J shorter by 3 bases, with the junction holding 2 bases beyond the gene matches. The cysteine opens and the phenylalanine closes a CDR3 of 13 amino acids. The sequence is cut down to CDR3 DNA, 39 bases in frame from base 1. Patients with a history of autoimmune disease or receiving systemic immunosuppression were excluded from the trial. In every dose cohort, peripheral blood was drawn for TCR sequencing at baseline, cycle 4 day 1, and cycle 7 day 1. The samples were drawn from a first-in-human, open-label, multicenter phase I dose-escalation trial of ivuxolimab. Adults with locally advanced or metastatic melanoma, renal cell, hepatocellular, or head and neck squamous cell carcinoma were enrolled in the trial. Before TCR sequencing, CD4+ and CD8+ T cells were separately sorted from peripheral blood.

Genomic DNA was isolated from the sorted cells so that the TCRbeta CDR3 region could be sequenced. The immunoSEQ Assay was used to sequence the TCRbeta CDR3 regions. TCRdb stores this immuneACCESS table with in-frame sequences only. Part of the clones is absent; in the studies checked, under half of the shortfall reflects unresolved V genes, and no reason is known for the rest. A total of 65,000 to 90,000 clones appear in this sample, more than 75% of them only once. The top ten constitute roughly 2.5% of the sample. The source is an adult with an advanced solid tumor such as melanoma, head and neck, liver or kidney cancer. Sequenced here: CD4+ or CD8+ T cells sorted from blood, sampled in a trial of the OX40 agonist ivuxolimab. The chain joins TRBV10-3 to TRBJ2-7; TRBD1 aligns with 9 central bases. The DNA reads as follows: TGTGCCATCAGTCCGGGACAGGGCTACGAGCAGTACTTC. It is translated as CAISPGQGYEQYF.